Listed here are 24 T cell receptor beta chains from one sample, sequenced in a study of immune reconstitution after stem cell transplant in scleroderma. Each CDR3 protein gets one entry after TCRdb re-called the RT-PCR reads with MiXCR. The sample lists 2,600 or so distinct CDR3 sequences, roughly 10% occurring once. This material was obtained before or after autologous hematopoietic stem cell transplantation (not recorded which). These receptors came from a female donor with systemic sclerosis.

This clonotype has a handful of counts. This chain's CDR3 is CSAFKGAGYGYTF. Here the CDR3 DNA reads TGCAGTGCTTTCAAGGGGGCTGGGTATGGCTACACCTTC. The chain recombines TRBV20-1 with TRBJ1-2; TRBD1 matches at 7 bases. CDR1 DFQATT and CDR2 SNEGSKA come from the germline V gene (reference sequence). The CDR3 has 13 amino acids. V dropped 5 bases and J dropped 5; count of bases not matched to a gene: 8.

The CDR3 nucleotides read TGTGCCAGCAGTTTCCTCCGGGACAGAGTCTACGAGCAGTACTTC. This codes for CASSFLRDRVYEQYF. V usage is TRBV5-5 and J usage is TRBJ2-7, with TRBD1 matching 7 bases. CDR3 length equals 15 residues. CDR1 SGHKS and CDR2 YYEKEE come from the germline V gene (reference sequence). V lost 5 bases, J lost 3 bases, and 11 bases stayed unmatched.

By share, this clonotype ranks as medium-sized. The genes are TRBV5-6 and TRBJ2-3; a weak D match, TRBD2 (6 bases). The CDR3 length is 17 residues. Trimming cost V 6 bases and J 4 bases, with 24 bases left between them. Germline CDR1 is SGHDT and CDR2 is YYEEEE. The CDR3 protein is CASTDFVGLATPDTQYF. CDR3 nucleotides: TGTGCCAGCACCGATTTTGTGGGGCTAGCGACCCCAGATACGCAGTATTTT.

In its sample, this clonotype ranks as medium-sized (0.01 to 0.1%). The V gene is TRBV5-4, the J gene TRBJ2-5; 12 positions agree with TRBD2. Per the germline V gene, CDR1 is SGHNT and CDR2 is YYREEE (reference sequence). The CDR3 is 17 residues long. Unmatched junction bases numbered 7, after V lost 0 bases and J lost 4 bases. CDR3: CASSLASGGAGGETQYF. The CDR3 bases are TGTGCCAGCAGCTTGGCTAGCGGGGGGGCCGGCGGAGAGACCCAGTACTTC.

By share of the sample, this clonotype is medium-sized (0.01 to 0.1%). The chain has TRBV7-9 and TRBJ2-1, with 8 bases matching TRBD2. V was pared by 5 bases and J by 0 bases, with 6 bases of the junction left unmatched. Germline loops: CDR1 SEHNR, CDR2 FQNEAQ (reference sequence). There are 16 residues in the CDR3. The CDR3 DNA reads as TGTGCCAGCAGCCCAGGGCGGGGGGCCTCCTACAATGAGCAGTTCTTC. It specifies CASSPGRGASYNEQFF.

This clonotype is labeled as medium-sized (0.01 to 0.1%). DNA of the CDR3: TGTGCCAGCAGTTTGGGGAGACGCACTGAAGCTTTCTTT. It encodes CASSLGRRTEAFF. This chain joins TRBV28 and TRBJ1-1; unclear D gene. V lost 3 bases and J 4 bases, leaving 9 bases between the germline ends. This CDR3 is built from 13 residues. Looked up from germline, CDR1 is MDHEN and CDR2 is SYDVKM.

This clonotype is medium-sized. The chain combines TRBV7-2 with TRBJ1-2; D is possibly TRBD1 (5 bases). The length of the CDR3 is 15 residues. The V end lost 5 bases, the J end lost 4 bases, and 17 bases lay between the germline ends. Germline V lookup: CDR1 SGHTA, CDR2 FQGNSA. DNA for the CDR3: TGTGCCAGCAGCCAGACCGGGCGGGGGGGCTATGGCTACACCTTC. Amino acid sequence: CASSQTGRGGYGYTF.

This clonotype is judged large. The V gene is TRBV6-5, the J gene TRBJ2-3, with 12 bases fitting TRBD2. The length of the CDR3 is 19 residues. Unmatched junction bases numbered 10, after V lost 0 bases and J lost 3 bases. In germline, CDR1 is MNHEY, CDR2 SVGAGI. The CDR3: CASSYSSPLTSGGTDTQYF. The DNA of the CDR3 is TGTGCCAGCAGTTACTCGAGTCCCTTGACTAGCGGGGGAACAGATACGCAGTATTTT.

Sample share makes this clonotype medium-sized. The chain links TRBV5-1 to TRBJ1-5; 8 bases are a match to TRBD1. The CDR3 sequence is 16 residues long. J lost 3 bases, V lost 0 bases, and 5 bases had no gene match. CDR1 and CDR2 (germline): SGHRS, YFSETQ. For the CDR3, the DNA is TGCGCCAGCAGCTTGGGGGGCAGGGGGCACAATCAGCCCCAGCATTTT. This encodes CASSLGGRGHNQPQHF.

This clonotype was counted between two and nine times. V and J are TRBV5-1 and TRBJ2-7; tentatively, D is TRBD1 (5 bases). Trimming shortened V by 4 bases and J by 5 bases, and 13 bases separated the two germline ends. CDR3 length equals 13 residues. Germline V CDR1 and CDR2: SGHRS, YFSETQ. The CDR3 sequence: CASSGETGDEQYF. The CDR3 DNA sequence: TGCGCCAGCAGCGGAGAAACAGGTGACGAGCAGTACTTC.

This clonotype is labeled as medium-sized. The CDR3 sequence is CASRCRELFF. The CDR3 DNA reads as TGCGCCAGCAGGTGTAGGGAGCTGTTTTTT. The chain carries TRBV5-1 and TRBJ2-2; D gene unclear. Trimming shortened V by 5 bases and J by 9 bases, and 5 bases separated the two germline ends. The germline V gene has CDR1 SGHRS and CDR2 YFSETQ. The CDR3 has 10 residues.

The chain combines TRBV9 with TRBJ2-7; D might be TRBD2 (6 bases). The CDR3 has 12 residues. The V end lost 4 bases, the J end lost 5 bases, and 10 bases lay between the germline ends. Germline values: CDR1 SGDLS, CDR2 YYNGEE. Here the CDR3 DNA reads TGTGCCAGCAGCCCAGGGACTGACGAGCAGTACTTC. It yields the protein CASSPGTDEQYF.

This clonotype is judged medium-sized. The junction shows a germline mismatch at one end, possibly a read error. The rearrangement uses TRBV3-1 and TRBJ2-1, with D maybe TRBD1 (5 bases). The CDR3 is 12 amino acids. CDR1 is LGHDT, CDR2 YNNKEL, per germline (reference sequence). The CDR3 here is CASSQDRQGRAF. CDR3 sequence (DNA): TGTGCCAGCAGCCAAGATCGGCAGGGTCGTGCCTTC.

This clonotype is classed as large. V is TRBV5-6 and J is TRBJ1-1, with TRBD1 identical over 9 bases. The germline V gene encodes CDR1 SGHDT and CDR2 YYEEEE. This CDR3 spans 14 amino acids. Germline trimming cut 0 bases from V and 5 bases from J; bases unmatched to any gene: 2. CDR3 nucleotides: TGTGCCAGCAGCTTGGACAGGGGGCTAACTGAAGCTTTCTTT. Protein sequence: CASSLDRGLTEAFF.

In this sample, this clonotype is medium-sized. The V gene is TRBV20-1, the J gene TRBJ2-1, with D possibly TRBD1 on 6 matching bases. Germline assignment: CDR1 DFQATT and CDR2 SNEGSKA (reference sequence). The CDR3 is 15 residues long. Trimming cost V 0 bases and J 7 bases, with 16 bases left between them. CDR3 region: CSAREGGGTRNEQFF. CDR3 sequence (DNA): TGCAGTGCTAGAGAAGGGGGTGGCACGAGGAATGAGCAGTTCTTC.

This clonotype qualifies as large. This chain links TRBV12-2 with TRBJ2-5; TRBD1 is the table's D call, not checked against the DNA. TRBV12-2 is recorded as a pseudogene. The CDR3 contains 14 residues. The CDR3 DNA reads TGTGCAAGTCGCCGCACACAGGGGAAAGAGACCCAGTACTTC. This sequence encodes CASRRTQGKETQYF.

By share, this clonotype counts as medium-sized. The chain has TRBV11-2 and TRBJ2-1; D uncertain. The V gene's germline CDR1 is SGHAT and CDR2 FQNNGV. The CDR3 spans 14 residues. V was cut by 5 bases and J by 7 bases, with 15 bases left in between. This CDR3 is CASSPPPLSNEQFF. As DNA, the CDR3 is TGTGCCAGCAGCCCCCCTCCACTCTCAAATGAGCAGTTCTTC.

This clonotype is classed as medium-sized. The chain is built from TRBV5-5 and TRBJ1-2; TRBD1 is a possible D gene (5 bases). Germline V gene data show CDR1 as SGHKS and CDR2 as YYEKEE (reference sequence). The CDR3 is made up of 15 amino acids. V was pared by 4 bases and J by 5 bases, with 18 bases between. The CDR3 DNA reads TGTGCCAGCAGCCTAAACCGGGACTTCCGATATGGCTACACCTTC. Translation gives CASSLNRDFRYGYTF.

This clonotype occurred a few times. The J gene is TRBJ1-3, the V gene TRBV10-2, with unresolved D. The CDR3 contains 15 residues. Trimming cost V 5 bases and J 2 bases, with 13 bases left between them. Germline V lookup: CDR1 WSHSY, CDR2 SAAADI. DNA for the CDR3: TGCGCCAGCAGTCACACAGCTGAACCTGGAAACACCATATATTTT. It specifies CASSHTAEPGNTIYF.

Sample share makes this clonotype medium-sized. In DNA form, the CDR3 reads TGTGCCAGCAGCTCGTCACAGGGGGGGGGAGAGACCCAGTACTTC. Its translation is CASSSSQGGGETQYF. The chain recombines TRBV6-1 with TRBJ2-5; the D gene is possibly TRBD1 (8 bases). Between the trimmed V and J ends, which lost 6 bases and 4 bases, there was a span of 18 bases. This CDR3 has 15 residues. Germline V gene sequence: CDR1 MNHNS, CDR2 SASEGT.

The sample holds a few counts of this clonotype. The chain recombines TRBV5-1 with TRBJ2-7; D ambiguous. The CDR3 length is 15 residues. Germline V gene sequence: CDR1 SGHRS, CDR2 YFSETQ. Trimming removed 1 base from V and 1 base from J, with 12 bases in between. In DNA form, the CDR3 reads TGCGCCAGCAGCTTGACCCACGACAAGTCCTACGAGCAGTACTTC. Its protein is CASSLTHDKSYEQYF. Variable domain in full (rest from reference TRBV5-1 and TRBJ2-7): KAGVTQTPRYLIKTRGQQVTLSCSPISGHRSVSWYQQTPGQGLQFLFEYFSETQRNKGNFPGRFSGRQFSNSRSEMNVSTLELGDSALYLCASSLTHDKSYEQYFGPGTRLTVT.

The chain's CDR3 is CASSLETGEDTQYF. In DNA form, the CDR3 reads TGCGCCAGCAGCTTGGAGACAGGGGAAGATACGCAGTATTTT. The genes are TRBV5-1 and TRBJ2-3, with TRBD1 identical over 8 bases. In germline, CDR1 is SGHRS, CDR2 YFSETQ. The length of the CDR3 is 14 residues. V shed 0 bases and J 5 bases; nucleotides not matched to a gene: 2.

Concerning this clonotype itself: A much larger clone is a single base away; this may be a read error. The gene calls are TRBV4-2 and TRBJ2-7; 7 positions match TRBD2. The CDR3 runs to 17 residues. Trimming took 2 bases from V and 2 from J; bases not matched to a gene: 12. The germline V gene has CDR1 LGHNA and CDR2 YNFKEQ. The CDR3 nucleotides are TGTGCCAGCAGCCAATACAATGTGGCGGGGGTAACCTACGAGCAGTACTTC. Translation gives CASSQYNVAGVTYEQYF.

In regard to this clonotype: This may be a read error: a much more frequent sequence differs by one nucleotide. The CDR3 region is CASSLGGRTEAFF. The CDR3 DNA follows: TGTGCCAGCAGTTTGGGGGGACGCACTGAAGCTTTCTTT. The genes are TRBV28 and TRBJ1-1, with D perhaps TRBD1 (5 bases). The CDR3 totals 13 residues. The V and J ends lost 3 bases and 4 bases respectively, with 9 bases between them. Germline CDR1 MDHEN, CDR2 SYDVKM.